The source of this T cell receptor (beta chain) is a study of cytomegalovirus exposure and HLA in healthy donors. Study-level points and caveats: Later, an analysis showed that TCR beta chains associated with HLA were more clonally expanded than others that were equally common.

V gave up 4 bases and J gave up 2 bases, with 24 bases separating them. Germline assignment: CDR1 SGDLS and CDR2 YYNGEE. The CDR3 covers 18 residues. With 60 Vbeta and 13 Jbeta primers, the PCR was carried out. The method was immunoSEQ multiplex PCR; TCRdb's version includes in-frame clones alone and lacks a portion of them. The data show about 130,000 clones, under 90% seen once. For this clone: Its antigen is as yet unknown.

The V call is TRBV9, the J call TRBJ1-2; D is undetermined. The origin of this receptor is a man younger than 35 in good health and CMV-seronegative. The sample was PBMCs. For the CDR3, the DNA is TGTGCCAGCAGCTTCCCCGGGTCCCAGCTTAACTCGAACTATGGCTACACCTTC. Its translation is CASSFPGSQLNSNYGYTF. The full variable domain, in which reference TRBV9 and TRBJ1-2 provide the parts outside the CDR3, is DSGVTQTPKHLITATGQRVTLRCSPRSGDLSVYWYQQSLDQGLQFLIQYYNGEERAKGNILERFSAQQFPDLHSELNLSSLELGDSALYFCASSFPGSQLNSNYGYTFGSGTRLTVV.